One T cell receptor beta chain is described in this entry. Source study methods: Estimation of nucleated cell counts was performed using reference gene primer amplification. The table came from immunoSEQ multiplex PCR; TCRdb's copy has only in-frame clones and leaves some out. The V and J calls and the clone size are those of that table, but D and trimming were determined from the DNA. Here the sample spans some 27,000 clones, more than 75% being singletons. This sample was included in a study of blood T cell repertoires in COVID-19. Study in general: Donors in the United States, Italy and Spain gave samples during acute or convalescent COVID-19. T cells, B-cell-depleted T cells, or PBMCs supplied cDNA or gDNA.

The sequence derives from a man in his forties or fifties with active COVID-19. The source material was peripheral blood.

CDR3 DNA: TGCAGTGCTAGTCGGGGACTAGGGAGTTACACAGATACGCAGTATTTT. The encoded protein is CSASRGLGSYTDTQYF. This rearrangement joins TRBV20-1 to TRBJ2-3, with TRBD2 matching over 8 bases. Germline CDR1 DFQATT, CDR2 SNEGSKA (reference sequence). This CDR3 region has 16 residues. With V trimmed by 3 bases and J by 2 bases, 10 bases remained unmatched.